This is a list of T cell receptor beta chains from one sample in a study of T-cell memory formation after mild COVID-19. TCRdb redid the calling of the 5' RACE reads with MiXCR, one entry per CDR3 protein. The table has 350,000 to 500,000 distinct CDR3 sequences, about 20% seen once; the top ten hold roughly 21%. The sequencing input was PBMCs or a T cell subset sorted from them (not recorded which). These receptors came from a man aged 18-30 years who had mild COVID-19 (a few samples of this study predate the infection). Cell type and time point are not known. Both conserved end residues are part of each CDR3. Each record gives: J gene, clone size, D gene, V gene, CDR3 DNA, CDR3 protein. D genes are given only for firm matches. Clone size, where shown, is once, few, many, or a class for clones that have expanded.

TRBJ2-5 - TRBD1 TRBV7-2 TGTGCCAGCAGCCCCCGGGACAGGGTAGGAGAGACCCAGTACTTC CASSPRDRVGETQYF
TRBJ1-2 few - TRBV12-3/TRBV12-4 TGTGCCAGCAGAACCCAGGGAAACTATGGCTACACCTTC CASRTQGNYGYTF
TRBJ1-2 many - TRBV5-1 TGCGCCAGCAGCATCCAGGGACAAGCTAACTATGGCTACACCTTC CASSIQGQANYGYTF
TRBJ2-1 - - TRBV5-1 TGCGCCAGCAGCTTGTCACCGAAATGTGAGAATGAGCAGTTCTTC CASSLSPKCENEQFF
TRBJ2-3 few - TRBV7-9 TGTGCCAGCAGCTTAAGAGGATCCCACACAGATACGCAGTATTTT CASSLRGSHTDTQYF
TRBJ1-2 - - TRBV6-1 TGTGCCAGCAGCCCAAGGCGGGAAGGGAGCTACACCTTC CASSPRREGSYTF
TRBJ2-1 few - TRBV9 TGTGCCAGCAGCGTAAACCTTGATGAGCAGTTCTTC CASSVNLDEQFF
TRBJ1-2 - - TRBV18 TGTGCCAGCTCCCAAAGGGGCGGGGCCTCTAACTATGGCTACACCTTC CASSQRGGASNYGYTF
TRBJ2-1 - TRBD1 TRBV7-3 TGTGCCAGCAGCTTACGGCCAGGGGGTTACAATGAGCAGTTCTTC CASSLRPGGYNEQFF
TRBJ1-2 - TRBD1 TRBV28 TGTGCCAGCAGTCTTTCCGGGACAGTATATGGCTACACCTTC CASSLSGTVYGYTF
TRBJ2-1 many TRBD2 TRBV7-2 TGTGCCAGCAGCCCATACATAGCGGGGGGAAATGAGCAGTTCTTC CASSPYIAGGNEQFF
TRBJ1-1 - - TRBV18 TGTGCCAGCTCACCAACGGACGGCGGTGAAGCTTTCTTT CASSPTDGGEAFF
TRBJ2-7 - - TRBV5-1 TGCGCCAGCAGCTTCCGGCCCGACTACGAGCAGTACTTC CASSFRPDYEQYF
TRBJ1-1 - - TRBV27 TGTGCCAGCAGTTCATCCTCACAAAGGAACACTGAAGCTTTCTTT CASSSSSQRNTEAFF
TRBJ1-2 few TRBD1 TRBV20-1 TGCAGTGCTAGAGATAAGGGCAGGGGGGCCTATGGCTACACCTTC CSARDKGRGAYGYTF
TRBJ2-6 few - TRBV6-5 TGTGCCAGCAGCGGGGCCTCTGGGGCCAACGTCCTGACTTTC CASSGASGANVLTF
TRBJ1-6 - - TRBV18 TGTGCCAGCTCACCACCGAGCGTAGCAGGGTATAATTCACCCCTCCACTTT CASSPPSVAGYNSPLHF
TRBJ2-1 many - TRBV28 TGTGCCAGCAGTCCCTCGGGCCCCAGCTCCTACAATGAGCAGTTCTTC CASSPSGPSSYNEQFF
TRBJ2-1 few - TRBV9 TGTGCCAGCAGCGTGTCCGGGTCCAATATTGAGCAGTTCTTC CASSVSGSNIEQFF
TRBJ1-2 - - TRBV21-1 TGTGCCAGCAGCAACGGTGGTGGCTACACCTTC CASSNGGGYTF
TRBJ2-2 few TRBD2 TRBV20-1 TGCAGTGCTATGGCGGGGGGGCCTGGCGGGGAGCTGTTTTTT CSAMAGGPGGELFF
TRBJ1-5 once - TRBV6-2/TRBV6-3 TGTGCCAGCAGGACCCCAGGGGCTCAGCCCCAGCATTTT CASRTPGAQPQHF
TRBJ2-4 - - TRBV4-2 TGTGCCAGCAGCCAAGATATCGGGAGAGCAGACATTCAGTACTTC CASSQDIGRADIQYF
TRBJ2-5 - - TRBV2 TGTGCCAGCAGTCAACATGGGGCGGAAGAGACCCAGTACTTC CASSQHGAEETQYF
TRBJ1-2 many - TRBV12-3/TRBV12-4 TGTGCCAGCAGTCCCGTCTCTAGCTATGGCTACACCTTC CASSPVSSYGYTF
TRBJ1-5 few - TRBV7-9 TGTGCCAGTACCAATAGCAATCAGCCCCAGCATTTT CASTNSNQPQHF
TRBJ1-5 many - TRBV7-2 TGTGCCAGCAGCTTAGTTGGGGGAAACACCAATCAGCCCCAGCATTTT CASSLVGGNTNQPQHF
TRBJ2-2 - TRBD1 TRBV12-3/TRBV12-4 TGTGCCAGCAGTCCTGACAGGGGGGGCACCGGGGAGCTGTTTTTT CASSPDRGGTGELFF
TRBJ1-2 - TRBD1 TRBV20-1 TGCAGTGCTGGACAGGGGGCGGATGGCTACACCTTC CSAGQGADGYTF